This T cell receptor beta chain is drawn from a study of T cell repertoires in aging, cancer and after chemotherapy (dated by TCRdb to between 2018 and 2021). Some background on the complete study: Donors spanned six age groups from 30 or younger to 70 or older, with at least three individuals per group. A cohort of 220 or so cancer patients (around 93 with hematological and approximately 120 with solid cancers) was assembled, and 95 to 100 healthy donors were included as a reference group. The study profiled peripheral blood TCR beta repertoires from healthy donors and cancer patients to examine immunoaging and T cell reconstitution after chemotherapy. Healthy donor control TCR repertoires were recorded over several months to years and showed clear clonal overlap across re-sampling. In total, the full dataset held about 9 million TCR reads. The full study reports these points: In both cancer cohorts, median generation probability rose over the chemotherapy interval, which suggests that the repertoire was reconstituted through rebound thymic output. According to the authors, the repertoire data do not allow conclusions to be drawn about immunological memory after chemotherapy. Compared with age-matched healthy donors, untreated patients with hematological or solid cancers had significantly lower TCR diversity and higher clonality in blood. In healthy donors, the decline in TCR diversity with age was mainly explained by loss of richness, whereas in cancer patients loss of evenness was also found to contribute.

The cysteine opens and the phenylalanine closes a CDR3 of 16 amino acids. Of the read, only the CDR3 DNA is kept; its 48 bases are in frame from base 1. Via the germline V gene (reference sequence), CDR1 is LNHNV and CDR2 YYDKDF. V lost 0 bases and J lost 4 bases, and the count of bases not matched to a germline gene is 5. Details on this clonotype: Its antigen target is currently unknown. Base quality data are lacking; no much larger clone is found one base away.

Genomic DNA extracted from peripheral blood, rather than sorted cells or RNA, was used as the source for amplification of TCR beta rearrangements. Using a mixed TRB-A/B primer pool, multiplex touch-down PCR amplified rearranged TRB sequences covering the V, D and J segments. Two consecutive PCR reactions with Phusion HS II polymerase added Illumina adapters and sample indices to the amplicons. Amplicons were gel-purified with the NucleoSpin Gel and PCR Clean-up kit, then checked with Qubit and an Agilent 2100 Bioanalyzer. Libraries were sequenced on an Illumina MiSeq using 600-cycle, single-indexed, paired-end runs. In the source study's methods: Processing of the TRB sequences was carried out with MiXCR versions 2.12 and 3.0.5. Each unique CDR3 nucleotide sequence was treated as one clone, and only productive sequences with two or more reads were kept. Shannon diversity, evenness, clonality (one minus evenness), and alpha-parameterized diversity profiles from alpha 0 to 5 were included as repertoire metrics. The IGoR algorithm was used to calculate generation probabilities for clones in the paired samples taken before and after chemotherapy. The public reads were reanalyzed by TCRdb: fastp trimming at Q25, MiXCR alignment, in-frame beta chains only. Each entry merges the rows of one CDR3 protein and shows their most common DNA and genes. None of the V and J calls come from the authors' own analysis; TCRdb made them. The sample data list approximately 11,000 distinct CDR3 sequences, and roughly two fifths of these were observed just once. The ten largest clones capture under 2% of the sample.

Sequencing used blood. This clonotype was sampled from a human donor in good health. This sequence uses TRBV15 and TRBJ2-7; 11 bases in between match TRBD1. The DNA is TGTGCCACCAGCAGAGACGGCGGACAGGGGGCGTACGAGCAGTACTTC. Translated, it gives CATSRDGGQGAYEQYF.